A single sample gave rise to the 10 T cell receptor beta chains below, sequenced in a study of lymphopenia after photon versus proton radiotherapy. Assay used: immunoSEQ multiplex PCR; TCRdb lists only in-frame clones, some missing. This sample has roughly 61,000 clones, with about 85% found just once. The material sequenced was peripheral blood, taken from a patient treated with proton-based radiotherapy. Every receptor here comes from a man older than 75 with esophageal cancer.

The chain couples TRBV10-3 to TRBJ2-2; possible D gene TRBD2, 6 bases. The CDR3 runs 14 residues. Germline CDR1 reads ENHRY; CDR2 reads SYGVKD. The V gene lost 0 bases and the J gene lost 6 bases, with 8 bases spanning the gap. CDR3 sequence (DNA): TGTGCCATCAGTGAGTCGGGGGGAGCCGGGGAGCTGTTTTTT. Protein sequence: CAISESGGAGELFF.

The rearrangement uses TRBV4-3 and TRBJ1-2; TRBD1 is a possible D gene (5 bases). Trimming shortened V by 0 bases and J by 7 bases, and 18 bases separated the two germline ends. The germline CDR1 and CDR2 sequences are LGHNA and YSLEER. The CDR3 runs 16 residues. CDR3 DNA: TGCGCCAGCAGCCAAGATTTGGCCAGGGAGGTTCTTGGCTACACCTTC. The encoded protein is CASSQDLAREVLGYTF.

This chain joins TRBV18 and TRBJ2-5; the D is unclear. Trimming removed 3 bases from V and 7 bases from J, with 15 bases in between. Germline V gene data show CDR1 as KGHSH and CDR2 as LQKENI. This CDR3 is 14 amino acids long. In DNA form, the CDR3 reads TGTGCCAGCTCACCCCTGGACGACAAGGGGACCCAGTACTTC. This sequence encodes CASSPLDDKGTQYF.

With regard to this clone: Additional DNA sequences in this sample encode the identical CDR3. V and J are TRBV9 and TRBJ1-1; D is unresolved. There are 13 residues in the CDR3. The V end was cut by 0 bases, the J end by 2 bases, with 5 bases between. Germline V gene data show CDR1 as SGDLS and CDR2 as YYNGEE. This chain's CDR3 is CASSVARNTEAFF. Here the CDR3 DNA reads TGTGCCAGCAGCGTAGCGAGAAACACTGAAGCTTTCTTT.

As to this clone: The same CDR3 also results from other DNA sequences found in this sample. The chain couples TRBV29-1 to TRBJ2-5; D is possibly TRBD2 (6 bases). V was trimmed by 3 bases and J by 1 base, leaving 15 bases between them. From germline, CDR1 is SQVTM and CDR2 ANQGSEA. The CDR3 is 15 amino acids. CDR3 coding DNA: TGCAGCGTTGAGGGAGCCAGGGACTCCCAAGAGACCCAGTACTTC. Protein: CSVEGARDSQETQYF.

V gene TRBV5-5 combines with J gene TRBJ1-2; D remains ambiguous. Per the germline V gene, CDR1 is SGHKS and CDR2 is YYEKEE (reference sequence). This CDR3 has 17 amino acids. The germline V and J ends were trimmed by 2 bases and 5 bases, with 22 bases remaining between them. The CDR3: CASSLAWTGRIEYGYTF. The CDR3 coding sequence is TGTGCCAGCAGCTTAGCTTGGACGGGCCGGATTGAATATGGCTACACCTTC.

CDR3 amino acids: CASSLAGESNQPQHF. CDR3 nucleotides: TGTGCCAGCAGCCTTGCAGGGGAGAGCAATCAGCCCCAGCATTTT. J is TRBJ1-5 and V is TRBV28, with TRBD1 as a possible D gene (6 bases). Trimming pared 6 bases from V and 1 base from J, leaving 13 bases between. The CDR3 consists of 15 residues. The germline CDR1 and CDR2 sequences are MDHEN and SYDVKM.

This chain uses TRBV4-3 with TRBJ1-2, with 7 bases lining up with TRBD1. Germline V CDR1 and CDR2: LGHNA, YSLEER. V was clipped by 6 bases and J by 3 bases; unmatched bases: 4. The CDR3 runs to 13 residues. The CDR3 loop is CASSHTGDYGYTF. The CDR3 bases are TGCGCCAGCAGTCATACAGGGGACTATGGCTACACCTTC.

The CDR3 sequence: CAWSAGTGSGANVLTF. The CDR3, as DNA: TGTGCCTGGAGTGCCGGGACAGGCTCTGGGGCCAACGTCCTGACTTTC. The chain combines TRBV30 with TRBJ2-6; 8 nucleotides match TRBD1. This CDR3 has 16 amino acids. V lost 1 base, J lost 0 bases, and 2 bases stayed unmatched. Germline V gives CDR1 GTSNPN, CDR2 SVGIG (reference sequence).

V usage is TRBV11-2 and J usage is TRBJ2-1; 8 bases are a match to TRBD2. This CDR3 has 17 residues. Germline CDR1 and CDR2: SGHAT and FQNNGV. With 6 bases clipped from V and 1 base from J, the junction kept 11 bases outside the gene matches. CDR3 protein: CASRVGDGRVSYNEQFF. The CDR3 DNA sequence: TGTGCCAGCAGGGTTGGGGACGGGAGGGTGTCCTACAATGAGCAGTTCTTC.